The clone carrying this T cell receptor (beta chain) was seen more than once but under ten times. Its antigen remains unknown. This entry is derived from a study of cytomegalovirus exposure and HLA in healthy donors. Study-level results: Listed as cytomegalovirus-associated were 150 or so TCR beta chains.

The germline CDR1 and CDR2 sequences are SGHRS and YFSETQ. V lost 3 bases, J lost 4 bases, and 16 bases lay in between. The CDR3 is 15 amino acids. Assay used: immunoSEQ multiplex PCR; TCRdb lists only in-frame clones, some missing. Of about 110,000 clones listed, about 94% were seen once; the top ten hold 0.67%. The sequencing sample was made of PBMCs. This chain connects TRBV5-1 to TRBJ1-2; unclear D gene. This receptor was obtained from a woman aged 18-30 years in good health and CMV-seronegative. The CDR3 sequence is CASSSRDKSVYGYTF. The CDR3 coding sequence is TGCGCCAGCAGCTCCCGGGATAAAAGCGTCTATGGCTACACCTTC.